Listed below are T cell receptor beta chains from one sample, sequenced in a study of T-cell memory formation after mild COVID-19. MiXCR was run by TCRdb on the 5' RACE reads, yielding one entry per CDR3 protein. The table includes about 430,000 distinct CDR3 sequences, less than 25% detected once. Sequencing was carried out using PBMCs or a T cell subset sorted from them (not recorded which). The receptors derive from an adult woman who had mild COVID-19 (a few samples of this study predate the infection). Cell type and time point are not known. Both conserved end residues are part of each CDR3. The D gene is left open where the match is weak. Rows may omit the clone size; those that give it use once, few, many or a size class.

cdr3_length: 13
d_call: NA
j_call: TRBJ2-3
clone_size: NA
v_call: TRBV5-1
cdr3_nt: TGCGCCAGCGGACAGTCCAGCACAGATACGCAGTATTTT
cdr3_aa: CASGQSSTDTQYF

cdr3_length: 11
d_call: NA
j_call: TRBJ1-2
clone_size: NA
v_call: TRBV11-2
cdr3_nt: TGTGCCAGCAGTAACCTTTATGGCTACACCTTC
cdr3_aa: CASSNLYGYTF

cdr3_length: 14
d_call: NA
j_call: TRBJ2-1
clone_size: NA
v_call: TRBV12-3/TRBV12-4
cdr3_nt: TGTGCCAGCAGTTTTATATCCCTCAGCGATGAGCAGTTCTTC
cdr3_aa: CASSFISLSDEQFF

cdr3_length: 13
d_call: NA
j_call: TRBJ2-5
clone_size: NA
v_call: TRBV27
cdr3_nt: TGTGCCAGTTCAACAGGGAGAGGGGAGACCCAGTACTTC
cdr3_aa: CASSTGRGETQYF

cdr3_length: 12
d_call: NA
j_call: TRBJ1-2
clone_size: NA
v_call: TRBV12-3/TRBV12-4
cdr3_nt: TGTGCCAGCAGTTTGTCAGACTATGGCTACACCTTC
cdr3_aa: CASSLSDYGYTF

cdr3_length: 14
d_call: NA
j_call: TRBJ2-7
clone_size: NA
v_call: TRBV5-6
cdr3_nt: TGTGCCAGCAGCTTGTCTTCCGGGCCAAGGGAGCAGTACTTC
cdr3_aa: CASSLSSGPREQYF

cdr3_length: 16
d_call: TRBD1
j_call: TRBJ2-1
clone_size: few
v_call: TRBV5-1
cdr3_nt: TGCGCCAGCAGCTTGGCGCCGGGACAGGGTAACGATGAGCAGTTCTTC
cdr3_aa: CASSLAPGQGNDEQFF

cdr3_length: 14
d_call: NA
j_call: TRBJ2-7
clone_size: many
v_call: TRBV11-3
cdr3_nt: TGTGCCAGCAGCCCCCTCGGGCCAGCCTACGAGCAGTACTTC
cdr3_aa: CASSPLGPAYEQYF

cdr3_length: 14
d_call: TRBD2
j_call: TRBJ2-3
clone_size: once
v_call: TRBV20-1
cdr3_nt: TGCAGTGTCAAGACTAGCGGGTGGGCAGATACGCAGTATTTT
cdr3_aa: CSVKTSGWADTQYF

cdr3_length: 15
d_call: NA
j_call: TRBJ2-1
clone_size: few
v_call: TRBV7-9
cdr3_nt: TGTGCCAGCACCTTAGGGCTAGTAGGGATCAATGAGCAGTTCTTC
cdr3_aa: CASTLGLVGINEQFF

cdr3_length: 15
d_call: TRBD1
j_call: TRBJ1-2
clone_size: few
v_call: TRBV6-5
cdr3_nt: TGTGCCAGCAGGCGAACTGGGGGACAGGGGTATGGCTACACCTTC
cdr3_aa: CASRRTGGQGYGYTF

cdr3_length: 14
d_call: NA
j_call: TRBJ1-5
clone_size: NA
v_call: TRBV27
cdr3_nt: TGTGCCAGCAGTTTATCCTCGCTCAATCAGCCCCAGCATTTT
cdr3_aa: CASSLSSLNQPQHF

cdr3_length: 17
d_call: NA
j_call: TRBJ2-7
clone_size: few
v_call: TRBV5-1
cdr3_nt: TGCGCCAGCAGCTTGGTTTATGATGCAGTCACCTCCTACGAGCAGTACTTC
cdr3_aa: CASSLVYDAVTSYEQYF

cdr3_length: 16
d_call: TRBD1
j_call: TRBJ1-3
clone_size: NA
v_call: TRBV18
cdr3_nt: TGTGCCAGCTCACCATTGGGACAGGGCTCCGGAAACACCATATATTTT
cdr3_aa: CASSPLGQGSGNTIYF

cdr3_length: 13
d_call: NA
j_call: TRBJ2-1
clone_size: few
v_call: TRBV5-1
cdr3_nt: TGCGCCAGCAGCTTGGTGTATTTGGATGAGCAGTTCTTC
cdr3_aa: CASSLVYLDEQFF